This T cell receptor beta chain emerged from a study of blood T cells in healthy people across ages. Study-wide findings and caveats: Donors of long life had a larger count of naive CD4+ cells and greater diversity than aged donors.

PCR was performed a second time for roughly 6 to 12 cycles using a sample-barcoded 5' primer and a J-beta primer mix. TCRdb independently ran MiXCR on the 5' RACE reads; one entry per CDR3 protein. The sample lists over 600,000 distinct CDR3 sequences; around three fifths were seen once. CDR1 is SGHVS, CDR2 FNYEAQ, per germline. The CDR3 consists of 15 residues. Between the trimmed V and J ends, which lost 6 bases and 5 bases, there was a span of 19 bases. Concerning this clonotype: Its specificity is not known.

This TCR was recovered from a man between 40 and 49 years old in good health. Sequenced material: blood. This chain links TRBV7-6 with TRBJ2-5; the D gene is possibly TRBD2 (5 bases). The CDR3: CASRHSVLPGETQYF. The CDR3 region has the DNA TGTGCCAGCAGACATAGCGTCCTACCCGGGGAGACCCAGTACTTC.